One and the same sample provided the 23 T cell receptor beta chains below, sequenced in a study of blood T cell repertoires in COVID-19. Profiling relied on immunoSEQ multiplex PCR, and the TCRdb table lists in-frame clones only, not all of them. The sample has some 400,000 clones, approximately 89% seen once; the top ten hold 1.5% to 2%. The sequencing sample was made of PBMCs or T cells enriched from blood (not recorded which). All receptors come from a woman younger than 45 who had recovered from COVID-19.

This clone was seen only once. The V call is TRBV10-2, the J call TRBJ2-4, with 8 bases aligning to TRBD2. The trim removed 2 bases at V and 1 base at J, leaving 1 base unmatched. Germline V gene data show CDR1 as WSHSY and CDR2 as SAAADI. The CDR3 runs to 15 residues. CDR3 loop: CASSEASGAKNIQYF. Written as DNA, the CDR3 is TGCGCCAGCAGTGAGGCTAGCGGGGCCAAAAACATTCAGTACTTC.

This clone was counted a few times. This chain joins TRBV27 and TRBJ1-5, with TRBD1 as a possible D gene (6 bases). Germline CDR1 and CDR2: MNHEY and SMNVEV (reference sequence). The V end was cut by 6 bases, the J end by 0 bases, with 15 bases between. The CDR3 is made up of 16 amino acids. CDR3 in DNA: TGTGCCAGCAGAGAGACAGGATTCTATAGCAATCAGCCCCAGCATTTT. This sequence encodes CASRETGFYSNQPQHF.

This chain joins TRBV27 and TRBJ1-1; TRBD1 is a possible D gene (5 bases). This CDR3 has 12 amino acids. Trimming cost V 1 base and J 6 bases, with 6 bases left between them. Per the germline V gene, CDR1 is MNHEY and CDR2 is SMNVEV (reference sequence). The CDR3 bases are TGTGCCAGCAGTTTATGGGGGGCTGAAGCTTTCTTT. It translates to CASSLWGAEAFF.

The chain uses TRBV2 and TRBJ2-1; D gene unclear. There are 13 residues in the CDR3. Germline assignment: CDR1 SNHLY and CDR2 FYNNEI. V lost 2 bases and J 9 bases, leaving 11 bases between the germline ends. In DNA, the CDR3 is TGTGCCAGCAGTGAACGGGTGCTGACTGAGCAGTTCTTC. Its translation: CASSERVLTEQFF. The complete variable domain, with remaining parts taken from reference TRBV2 and TRBJ2-1, reads EPEVTQTPSHQVTQMGQEVILRCVPISNHLYFYWYRQILGQKVEFLVSFYNNEISEKSEIFDDQFSVERPDGSNFTLKIRSTKLEDSAMYFCASSERVLTEQFFGPGTRLTVL.

This clone was seen once. The V call is TRBV15, the J call TRBJ1-5, with TRBD1 as a possible D gene (5 bases). This CDR3 contains 15 residues. In germline, CDR1 is LNHNV, CDR2 YYDKDF (reference sequence). V was trimmed by 0 bases and J by 8 bases, leaving 14 bases between them. The chain's CDR3 is CATSRDGQAKEPQHF. The CDR3 nucleotides are TGTGCCACCAGCAGAGATGGACAAGCAAAGGAGCCCCAGCATTTT.

The chain has TRBV4-1 and TRBJ1-1; a possible D gene is TRBD1 (5 bases). Germline-derived CDR1 and CDR2 are MGHRA and YSYEKL. CDR3 size: 16 residues. V was shortened by 0 bases and J by 5 bases, with 16 bases between the two germline ends. In DNA, the CDR3 is TGCGCCAGCAGCCAAGAAAGGGTACGGAGGGGTACTGAAGCTTTCTTT. Protein: CASSQERVRRGTEAFF.

The V and J genes are TRBV3-1 (or the pseudogene TRBV3-2) and TRBJ2-1, with TRBD2 identical over 10 bases. The CDR3 is 14 residues long. Losses at the gene ends were 10 bases for V and 9 bases for J; bases not matched to a gene: 12. Germline assignment: CDR1 LGHDT and CDR2 YNNKEL (reference sequence). The CDR3 nucleotides read TGTGCCACTATGGGGCTAGCGGGAGTCGGTGAGCAGTTCTTC. Protein sequence: CATMGLAGVGEQFF.

The chain joins TRBV9 to TRBJ2-1; 11 nucleotides agree with TRBD2. There are 16 residues in the CDR3. Germline CDR1 reads SGDLS; CDR2 reads YYNGEE. J was trimmed by 4 bases and V by 3 bases; bases with no gene match: 6. The chain's CDR3 is CASSAPGLADYNEQFF. The CDR3 nucleotides are TGTGCCAGCAGCGCGCCGGGACTAGCGGATTACAATGAGCAGTTCTTC.

The V call is TRBV24-1, the J call TRBJ1-1; unclear D gene. This CDR3 is built from 13 residues. CDR1 is KGHDR and CDR2 is SFDVKD in the germline V gene. V was pared by 5 bases and J by 5 bases, with 11 bases between. The CDR3 reads CATSVEGGTEAFF. CDR3 sequence (DNA): TGTGCCACCAGTGTAGAGGGAGGGACTGAAGCTTTCTTT.

The chain uses TRBV9 and TRBJ2-3; TRBD2 agrees at 7 bases. Germline V CDR1 and CDR2: SGDLS, YYNGEE. The trim removed 0 bases at V and 1 base at J, leaving 5 bases unmatched. The CDR3 is 16 amino acids. The chain's CDR3 is CASSVGWGGGTDTQYF. DNA of the CDR3: TGTGCCAGCAGCGTAGGGTGGGGGGGAGGCACAGATACGCAGTATTTT.

This chain uses TRBV19 with TRBJ1-6; tentative D call: TRBD1 (5 bases). There are 15 residues in the CDR3. Trimming stripped 3 bases from V and 11 bases from J, with 17 bases between. The germline V gene has CDR1 LNHDA and CDR2 SQIVND (reference sequence). Here the CDR3 DNA reads TGTGCCAGTAGTATGGGAGGGGACCCAGTGGCACCCCTCCACTTT. This sequence encodes CASSMGGDPVAPLHF.

This clone appeared a single time. The chain couples TRBV5-1 to TRBJ2-1, with TRBD2 matching over 8 bases. The CDR3 length is 15 residues. Per germline, CDR1 SGHRS and CDR2 YFSETQ. The V segment lost 0 bases and the J segment 8 bases; nucleotides outside the gene matches: 7. The CDR3 DNA is TGCGCCAGCAGCTTGGCGGTCGGGAGGGTCGATGAGCAGTTCTTC. This gives the protein CASSLAVGRVDEQFF.

This chain joins TRBV7-9 and TRBJ2-7; possibly TRBD1 for D (5 bases). This CDR3 region has 15 residues. V was shortened by 0 bases and J by 7 bases, with 16 bases between the two germline ends. Germline CDR1 is SEHNR and CDR2 is FQNEAQ (reference sequence). CDR3 residues: CASSLAGRRPGEQYF. The DNA for the CDR3 is TGTGCCAGCAGCTTAGCGGGGCGTCGCCCGGGTGAGCAGTACTTC. The whole variable domain, remainder taken from reference TRBV7-9 and TRBJ2-7, is DTGVSQNPRHKITKRGQNVTFRCDPISEHNRLYWYRQTLGQGPEFLTYFQNEAQLEKSRLLSDRFSAERPKGSFSTLEIQRTEQGDSAMYLCASSLAGRRPGEQYFGPGTRLTVT.

The chain couples TRBV6-5 to TRBJ2-7; TRBD2 matches at 8 bases. Germline-derived CDR1 and CDR2 are MNHEY and SVGAGI. V shed 6 bases, J shed 5 bases, and the junction held 6 bases outside the gene matches. This CDR3 region has 13 residues. Here the CDR3 reads CASRNGGAHEQYF. The CDR3 DNA follows: TGTGCCAGCAGGAACGGGGGGGCACACGAGCAGTACTTC.

The J gene is TRBJ2-5, the V gene TRBV2; 7 bases line up with TRBD2. The CDR3 has 15 residues. The germline V gene encodes CDR1 SNHLY and CDR2 FYNNEI. Trimming at V came to 3 bases and at J to 4 bases, leaving 8 bases not matched to a gene. The CDR3 sequence: CASSELGLVVETQYF. DNA of the CDR3: TGTGCCAGCAGTGAGCTCGGACTAGTAGTAGAGACCCAGTACTTC.

This clone was seen just once. Other nucleotide sequences from this sample produce the same CDR3. This CDR3 reads CASSEARETQYF. The CDR3 DNA sequence: TGTGCCAGCAGTGAAGCGAGGGAGACCCAGTACTTC. The chain is built from TRBV2 and TRBJ2-5; D uncertain. CDR3 length: 12 residues. Trimming removed 0 bases at V and 5 bases at J, with 4 bases between. CDR1 and CDR2 from the germline V gene are SNHLY and FYNNEI.

This clone has just one count. The J gene is TRBJ1-2, the V gene TRBV5-4, with 7 bases aligning to TRBD1. The CDR3 spans 16 residues. Losses at the gene ends were 0 bases for V and 2 bases for J; bases not matched to a gene: 7. Germline V gives CDR1 SGHNT, CDR2 YYREEE (reference sequence). CDR3 DNA: TGTGCCAGCAGCTTGGGAACGGGACAGCTAAACTATGGCTACACCTTC. This gives the protein CASSLGTGQLNYGYTF. Full variable domain (missing parts from reference TRBV5-4 and TRBJ1-2): ETGVTQSPTHLIKTRGQQVTLRCSSQSGHNTVSWYQQALGQGPQFIFQYYREEENGRGNFPPRFSGLQFPNYSSELNVNALELDDSALYLCASSLGTGQLNYGYTFGSGTRLTVV.

CDR3: CASSLAGSTDTQYF. CDR3 nucleotide sequence: TGTGCCAGCAGTTTAGCGGGAAGCACAGATACGCAGTATTTT. The V gene is TRBV6-5, the J gene TRBJ2-3; 8 positions match TRBD2. This CDR3 contains 14 residues. The germline V gene encodes CDR1 MNHEY and CDR2 SVGAGI. J was trimmed by 0 bases and V by 4 bases; bases with no gene match: 0.

The J gene is TRBJ2-5, the V gene TRBV6-5; tentative D call: TRBD2 (6 bases). Looked up from germline, CDR1 is MNHEY and CDR2 is SVGAGI. CDR3 length equals 13 residues. Trimming pared 6 bases from V and 8 bases from J, leaving 16 bases between. The CDR3 DNA follows: TGTGCCAGCAGCCGGGACTGGGCCCACACCCAGTACTTC. Translation: CASSRDWAHTQYF.

This chain connects TRBV5-1 to TRBJ1-2; 8 nucleotides line up with TRBD1. The CDR3 length is 15 residues. V was pared by 0 bases and J by 7 bases, with 8 bases of the junction left unmatched. In germline, CDR1 is SGHRS, CDR2 YFSETQ. The CDR3 region is CASSLASQGASGYTF. CDR3 coding DNA: TGCGCCAGCAGCTTGGCCAGTCAGGGGGCGTCTGGCTACACCTTC.

This chain joins TRBV10-1 and TRBJ1-5, with D tentatively TRBD1 (6 bases). The length of the CDR3 is 18 residues. CDR1 is WNHNN, CDR2 SYGVQD, per germline (reference sequence). V was pared by 0 bases and J by 4 bases, with 19 bases between. The CDR3 sequence is CASSESTETGNLNQPQHF. As DNA, the CDR3 is TGCGCCAGCAGTGAGTCGACGGAAACAGGGAACCTGAATCAGCCCCAGCATTTT.

This clone was counted a few times. The rearrangement joins TRBV5-1 to TRBJ2-2, with D possibly TRBD2 on 6 matching bases. Germline V gene sequence: CDR1 SGHRS, CDR2 YFSETQ. The CDR3 runs to 15 residues. Trimming cost V 9 bases and J 4 bases, with 19 bases left between them. CDR3 bases: TGCGCCACCACCGGTGTAGGACTATCCACCGGGGAGCTGTTTTTT. It is translated as CATTGVGLSTGELFF.

The chain carries TRBV24-1 and TRBJ1-5; D is unresolved. Germline V gene lookup returns CDR1 KGHDR and CDR2 SFDVKD. CDR3 length: 12 residues. V shed 10 bases and J shed 1 base, with 7 bases lying between them. The CDR3 bases are TGTGCCACAAGCGAGAGCAATCAGCCCCAGCATTTT. Amino acids: CATSESNQPQHF.